This T cell receptor (beta chain) was identified in a study of post-analysis software for immune sequencing data. Study results and caveats: Roughly 5 TRBV segments, TRBV5-6, TRBV5-1 and TRBV20-1 among them, were found more frequent in patients than controls.

TCR beta cDNA libraries had unique molecular identifiers. MiXCR was run by TCRdb on the PCR reads, yielding one entry per CDR3 protein. The data contain roughly 650,000 distinct CDR3 sequences, about 60% of them singletons. About this clonotype itself: Its matching antigen is unknown.

Germline CDR1 is SEHNR and CDR2 is FQNEAQ (reference sequence). The CDR3 consists of 12 residues. The source is a girl aged 2-15 years with multiple sclerosis. The sample was blood. The V and J genes are TRBV7-9 and TRBJ2-3; D possibly corresponds to TRBD1 (5 bases). The DNA for the CDR3 is TGTGCAGGGGCCCCAAGCACAGATACGCAGTATTTT. This translates into CAGAPSTDTQYF.